This record covers a single TCR beta chain. This sample is drawn from a study of blood T cell repertoires in COVID-19. In the study overall: T cells, B-cell-depleted T cells, or PBMCs provided the cDNA or gDNA that served as material.

The CDR3 is 15 residues long. Trimming shortened V by 6 bases and J by 2 bases, and 14 bases separated the two germline ends. Source study methods: Reference gene primer amplification gave nucleated cell count estimates. TCRdb keeps only in-frame clones here, not all; method: immunoSEQ multiplex PCR. The V and J calls and clone size are taken from that table; D and trimming were inferred from the DNA. Of roughly 180,000 clones detected, roughly 92% appear once; the ten largest clones hold about 0.76%. Seattle's cohort entered during active infection and was followed longitudinally. This TCR was sampled from a young man with COVID-19, enrolled during active disease. J is TRBJ1-3 and V is TRBV23-1; D unresolved. TRBV23-1 qualifies as an ORF whose function is uncertain. Sequencing was carried out using peripheral blood. In DNA, the CDR3 is TGCGCCAGCAGCCTGGGCCAACTCACTGGAAACACCATATATTTT. Protein product: CASSLGQLTGNTIYF.